One T cell receptor beta chain is described in this entry. CDR3 size: 14 residues. Looked up from germline, CDR1 is MNHEY and CDR2 is SVGEGT. Deletions cut 2 bases from V and 5 bases from J, with 12 bases between. The data belong to a study of T cell repertoires in cytomegalovirus infection. MiXCR was run by TCRdb on the reads, yielding one entry per CDR3 protein. The repertoire holds a few hundred thousand distinct CDR3 sequences, with approximately 26% as singletons. The chain recombines TRBV6-2 or TRBV6-3 with TRBJ2-5; D unclear. Sequencing was done on a sample of PBMCs. This TCR came from a human donor in good health (CMV status not recorded). Some clones in this sample may be carry-over from other donors' samples. The CDR3 reads CASSYPLSEETQYF. The CDR3 nucleotides are TGTGCCAGCAGTTACCCACTTTCTGAGGAGACCCAGTACTTC.